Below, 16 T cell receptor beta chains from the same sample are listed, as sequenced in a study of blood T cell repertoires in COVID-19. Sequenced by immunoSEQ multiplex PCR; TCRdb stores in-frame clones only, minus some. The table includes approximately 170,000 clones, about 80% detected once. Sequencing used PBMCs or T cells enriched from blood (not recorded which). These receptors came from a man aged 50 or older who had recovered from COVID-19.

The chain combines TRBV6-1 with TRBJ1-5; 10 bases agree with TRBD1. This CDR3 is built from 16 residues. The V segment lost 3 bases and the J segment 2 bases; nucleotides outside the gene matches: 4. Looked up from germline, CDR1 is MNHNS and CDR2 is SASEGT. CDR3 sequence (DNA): TGTGCCAGCAGTGAGACAGGGGGCGACGGCAATCAGCCCCAGCATTTT. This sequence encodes CASSETGGDGNQPQHF.

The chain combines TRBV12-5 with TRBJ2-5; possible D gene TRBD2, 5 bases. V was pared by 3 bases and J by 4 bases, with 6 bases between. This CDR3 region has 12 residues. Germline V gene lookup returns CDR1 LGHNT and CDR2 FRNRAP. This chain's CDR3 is CASGFGRETQYF. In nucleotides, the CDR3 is TGTGCTAGTGGTTTTGGGAGAGAGACCCAGTACTTC.

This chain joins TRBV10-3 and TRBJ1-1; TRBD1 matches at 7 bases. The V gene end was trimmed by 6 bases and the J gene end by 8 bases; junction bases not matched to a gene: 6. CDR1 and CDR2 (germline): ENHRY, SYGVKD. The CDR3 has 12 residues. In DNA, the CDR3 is TGTGCCATCAGAACAGGGGTTAGGGAAGCTTTCTTT. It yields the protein CAIRTGVREAFF.

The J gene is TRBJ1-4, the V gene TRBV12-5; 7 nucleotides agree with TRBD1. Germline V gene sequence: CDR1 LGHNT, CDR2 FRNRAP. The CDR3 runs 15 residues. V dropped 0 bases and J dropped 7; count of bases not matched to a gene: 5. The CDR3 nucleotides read TGTGCTAGTGGTTTGGTAAAGGGGGCAAGTGAAAAACTGTTTTTT. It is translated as CASGLVKGASEKLFF.

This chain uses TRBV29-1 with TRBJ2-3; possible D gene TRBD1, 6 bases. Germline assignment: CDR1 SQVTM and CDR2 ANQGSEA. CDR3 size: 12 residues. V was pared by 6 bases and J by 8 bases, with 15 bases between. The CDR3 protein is CSVQEGRGTQYF. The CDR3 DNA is TGCAGCGTGCAAGAGGGCAGGGGTACGCAGTATTTT.

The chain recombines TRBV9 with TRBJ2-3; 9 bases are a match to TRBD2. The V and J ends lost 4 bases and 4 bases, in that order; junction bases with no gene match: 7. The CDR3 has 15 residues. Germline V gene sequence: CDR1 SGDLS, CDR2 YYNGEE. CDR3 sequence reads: CASSKRGGGADTQYF. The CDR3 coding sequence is TGTGCCAGCAGCAAGCGCGGGGGGGGCGCAGATACGCAGTATTTT.

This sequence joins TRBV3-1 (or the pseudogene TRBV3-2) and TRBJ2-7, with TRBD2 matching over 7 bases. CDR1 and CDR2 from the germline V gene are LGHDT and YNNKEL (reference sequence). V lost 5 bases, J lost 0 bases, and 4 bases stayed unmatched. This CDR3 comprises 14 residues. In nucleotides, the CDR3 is TGTGCCAGCAGCTGGAGCGGGGCCTCCTACGAGCAGTACTTC. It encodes CASSWSGASYEQYF.

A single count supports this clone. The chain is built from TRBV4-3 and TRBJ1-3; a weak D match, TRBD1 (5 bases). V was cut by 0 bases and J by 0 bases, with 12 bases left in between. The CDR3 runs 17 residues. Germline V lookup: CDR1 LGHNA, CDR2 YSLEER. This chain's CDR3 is CASSQESDIFSGNTIYF. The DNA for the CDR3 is TGCGCCAGCAGCCAAGAATCGGACATATTCTCTGGAAACACCATATATTTT.

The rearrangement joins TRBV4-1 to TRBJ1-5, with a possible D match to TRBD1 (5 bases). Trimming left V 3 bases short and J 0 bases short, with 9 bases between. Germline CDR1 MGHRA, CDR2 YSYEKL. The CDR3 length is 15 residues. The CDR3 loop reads CASSQGGISNQPQHF. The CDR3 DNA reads TGCGCCAGCAGCCAGGGGGGGATTAGCAATCAGCCCCAGCATTTT.

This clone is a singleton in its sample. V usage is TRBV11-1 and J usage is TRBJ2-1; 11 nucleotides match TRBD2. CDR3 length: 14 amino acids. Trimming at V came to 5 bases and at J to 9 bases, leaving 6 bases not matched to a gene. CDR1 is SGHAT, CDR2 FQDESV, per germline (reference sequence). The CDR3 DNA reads TGTGCCAGCAGCGATAGCGGGGGGGCGGGTGAGCAGTTCTTC. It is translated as CASSDSGGAGEQFF.

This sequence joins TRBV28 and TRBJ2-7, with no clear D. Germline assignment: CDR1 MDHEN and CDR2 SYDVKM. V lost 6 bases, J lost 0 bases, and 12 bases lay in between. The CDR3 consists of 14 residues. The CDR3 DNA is TGTGCCAGCAGCCCGAGGCCTAGCTCCTACGAGCAGTACTTC. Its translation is CASSPRPSSYEQYF. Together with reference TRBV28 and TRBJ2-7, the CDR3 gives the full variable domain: DVKVTQSSRYLVKRTGEKVFLECVQDMDHENMFWYRQDPGLGLRLIYFSYDVKMKEKGDIPEGYSVSREKKERFSLILESASTNQTSMYLCASSPRPSSYEQYFGPGTRLTVT.

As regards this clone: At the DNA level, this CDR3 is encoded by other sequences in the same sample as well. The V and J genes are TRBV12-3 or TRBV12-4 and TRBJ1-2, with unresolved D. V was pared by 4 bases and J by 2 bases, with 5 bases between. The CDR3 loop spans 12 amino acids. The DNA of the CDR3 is TGTGCCAGCAGTTACAGAAACTATGGCTACACCTTC. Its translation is CASSYRNYGYTF.

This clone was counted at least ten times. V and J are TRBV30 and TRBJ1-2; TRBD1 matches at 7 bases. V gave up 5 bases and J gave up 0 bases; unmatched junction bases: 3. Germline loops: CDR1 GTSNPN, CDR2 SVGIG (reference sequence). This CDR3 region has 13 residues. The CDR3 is CAWFRGTNYGYTF. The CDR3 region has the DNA TGTGCCTGGTTCAGGGGGACTAACTATGGCTACACCTTC.

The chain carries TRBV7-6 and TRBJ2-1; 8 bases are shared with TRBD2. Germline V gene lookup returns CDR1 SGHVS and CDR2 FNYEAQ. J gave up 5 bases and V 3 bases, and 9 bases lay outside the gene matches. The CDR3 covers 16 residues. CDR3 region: CASSFLPLAGNNEQFF. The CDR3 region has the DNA TGTGCCAGCAGCTTCTTGCCTTTAGCGGGGAACAATGAGCAGTTCTTC.

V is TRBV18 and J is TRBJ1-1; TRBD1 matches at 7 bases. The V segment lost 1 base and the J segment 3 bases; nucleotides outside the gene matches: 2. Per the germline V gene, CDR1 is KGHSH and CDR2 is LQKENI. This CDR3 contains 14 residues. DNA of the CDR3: TGTGCCAGCTCACCACAGGGGGCGGACACTGAAGCTTTCTTT. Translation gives CASSPQGADTEAFF.

CDR3 loop: CASSFGVIYEQYF. CDR3 sequence (DNA): TGTGCCAGCAGTTTTGGAGTGATCTACGAGCAGTACTTC. The rearrangement links TRBV12-3 or TRBV12-4 to TRBJ2-7, with no clear D. The CDR3 is 13 amino acids. Trimming cost V 3 bases and J 3 bases, with 9 bases left between them.